Below, 16 T cell receptor beta chains from the same sample are listed, as sequenced in a study of response to subunit inactivated influenza vaccine. TCRdb re-analysed the RT-PCR reads in MiXCR, keeping a single row per CDR3 protein. The table lists some 500,000 distinct CDR3 sequences, about 25% of them singletons. The source was CD4+ T cells sorted from PBMCs, collected more than 4 days after vaccination. The receptors stem from a man between 50 and 59 years old who received an inactivated influenza vaccine.

The V and J genes are TRBV5-6 and TRBJ2-1; D gene ambiguous. From germline, CDR1 is SGHDT and CDR2 YYEEEE. The CDR3 has 13 residues. V was cut by 4 bases and J by 4 bases, with 9 bases left in between. This CDR3 reads CASSGVVYNEQFF. CDR3 coding DNA: TGTGCCAGCAGCGGAGTAGTATACAATGAGCAGTTCTTC.

The rearrangement links TRBV24-1 to TRBJ2-7; TRBD1 aligns across 8 bases. This CDR3 comprises 16 residues. Germline CDR1 KGHDR, CDR2 SFDVKD. V lost 2 bases, J lost 3 bases, and 8 bases stayed unmatched. This CDR3 is CATSDSAGTGLYEQYF. The DNA of the CDR3 is TGTGCCACCAGTGATTCAGCCGGGACAGGCCTCTACGAGCAGTACTTC.

A few counts support this clonotype. The chain uses TRBV25-1 and TRBJ1-6, with D possibly matching TRBD1 (5 bases). This CDR3 is built from 15 residues. Germline V lookup: CDR1 MGHDK, CDR2 SYGVNS. Trimming cost V 9 bases and J 2 bases, with 14 bases left between them. This CDR3 reads CASSRQSPYNSPLHF. The CDR3 nucleotides read TGTGCCAGTTCTAGACAGTCCCCCTATAATTCACCCCTCCACTTT.

The chain combines TRBV10-3 with TRBJ2-7; 8 bases match TRBD1. The CDR3 consists of 15 residues. Trimming took 8 bases from V and 2 from J; bases not matched to a gene: 11. The germline V gene has CDR1 ENHRY and CDR2 SYGVKD. Written as DNA, the CDR3 is TGTGCCATCCGAACAGACAGGGGCCAGCCCTACGAGCAGTACTTC. Protein: CAIRTDRGQPYEQYF.

The V and J genes are TRBV3-1 and TRBJ2-7; perhaps TRBD1 as D (6 bases). The CDR3 spans 15 residues. Trimming removed 3 bases from V and 5 bases from J, with 17 bases in between. Per germline, CDR1 LGHDT and CDR2 YNNKEL (reference sequence). This CDR3 is CASSQSGQISNEQYF. CDR3 coding DNA: TGTGCCAGCAGCCAGTCGGGACAAATCTCTAACGAGCAGTACTTC.

The chain joins TRBV12-3 or TRBV12-4 to TRBJ1-5; perhaps TRBD1 as D (5 bases). The V gene lost 8 bases and the J gene lost 1 base, with 27 bases spanning the gap. The CDR3 is made up of 19 amino acids. The CDR3 nucleotides are TGTGCCAGCGGTAGGCCCTCGGGGCAGGGCGGGGAAAGCAATCAGCCCCAGCATTTT. Translation: CASGRPSGQGGESNQPQHF.

This clonotype was counted many times. V and J are TRBV7-9 and TRBJ2-3; a weak D match, TRBD2 (6 bases). The CDR3 has 15 amino acids. The germline gives CDR1 SEHNR, CDR2 FQNEAQ (reference sequence). V lost 2 bases to trimming and J lost 0 bases, with 9 bases between them. The CDR3 nucleotides read TGTGCCAGCAGCTTACCCGCGGGGAGCACAGATACGCAGTATTTT. Translation gives CASSLPAGSTDTQYF.

This clonotype was counted a few times. This chain links TRBV4-3 with TRBJ1-5, with D unclear. Germline V gene data show CDR1 as LGHNA and CDR2 as YSLEER. This CDR3 contains 15 residues. The germline V and J ends were trimmed by 0 bases and 0 bases, with 6 bases remaining between them. The CDR3 coding sequence is TGCGCCAGCAGCCAAGAAGGGCATAGCAATCAGCCCCAGCATTTT. Amino acids: CASSQEGHSNQPQHF.

The chain combines TRBV20-1 with TRBJ2-1; TRBD2 agrees at 13 bases. Germline V gene data show CDR1 as DFQATT and CDR2 as SNEGSKA (reference sequence). Unmatched junction bases numbered 5, after V lost 2 bases and J lost 4 bases. This CDR3 spans 16 amino acids. The CDR3 loop reads CSARPGLAGAYNEQFF. In nucleotides, the CDR3 is TGCAGTGCTAGACCCGGACTAGCGGGAGCGTACAATGAGCAGTTCTTC.

The CDR3 loop is CASSPGQEMTYEQYF. The CDR3, as DNA: TGTGCCAGCAGCCCGGGACAGGAGATGACCTACGAGCAGTACTTC. The rearrangement uses TRBV11-2 and TRBJ2-7, with TRBD1 matching over 8 bases. This CDR3 contains 15 residues. Germline CDR1 is SGHAT and CDR2 is FQNNGV. With 5 bases clipped from V and 2 bases from J, the junction kept 8 bases outside the gene matches.

V usage is TRBV9 and J usage is TRBJ2-3; D unresolved. The germline V and J ends were trimmed by 2 bases and 1 base, with 11 bases remaining between them. The CDR3 covers 15 residues. Germline V gene sequence: CDR1 SGDLS, CDR2 YYNGEE. The CDR3 reads CASSVGYEGTDTQYF. Here the CDR3 DNA reads TGTGCCAGCAGCGTCGGGTATGAGGGCACAGATACGCAGTATTTT.

This chain connects TRBV4-3 to TRBJ2-1; unclear D gene. The CDR3 is 16 amino acids. Trimming pared 1 base from V and 8 bases from J, leaving 18 bases between. Germline V gives CDR1 LGHNA, CDR2 YSLEER. The CDR3 coding sequence is TGCGCCAGCAGCCAAGCCAGTAGCTTACGAGGCCATGAGCAGTTCTTC. This encodes CASSQASSLRGHEQFF.

J is TRBJ1-3 and V is TRBV5-1; D possibly corresponds to TRBD1 (5 bases). The CDR3 spans 13 residues. V lost 8 bases, J lost 1 base, and 10 bases lay in between. Germline lookup yields CDR1 SGHRS and CDR2 YFSETQ. CDR3 DNA sequence: TGCGCCAGTCAACAGGAATCTGGAAACACCATATATTTT. Amino acid sequence: CASQQESGNTIYF.

The V and J genes are TRBV6-2 or TRBV6-3 and TRBJ2-7; 7 bases map to TRBD2. Looked up from germline, CDR1 is MNHEY and CDR2 is SVGEGT. This CDR3 has 14 residues. Trimming took 3 bases from V and 6 from J; bases not matched to a gene: 8. CDR3 residues: CASSYGGSILEQYF. CDR3 in DNA: TGTGCCAGCAGTTATGGCGGGAGTATCCTCGAGCAGTACTTC.

V and J are TRBV29-1 and TRBJ2-7; 12 bases fit TRBD1. The germline CDR1 and CDR2 sequences are SQVTM and ANQGSEA. This CDR3 has 14 residues. Trimming removed 4 bases from V and 5 bases from J; junction bases left unmatched: 6. CDR3 loop: CSVGGTGGYHEQYF. The CDR3 coding sequence is TGCAGCGTTGGTGGGACAGGGGGCTACCACGAGCAGTACTTC.

This clonotype was counted at least ten times. V gene TRBV5-1 combines with J gene TRBJ1-2; possible D gene TRBD1, 5 bases. The CDR3 length is 14 residues. Germline CDR1 is SGHRS and CDR2 is YFSETQ. Trimming cost V 3 bases and J 5 bases, with 14 bases left between them. CDR3 loop: CASSWGTLGYGYTF. The CDR3 DNA reads as TGCGCCAGCAGCTGGGGGACCTTAGGTTATGGCTACACCTTC.